This T cell receptor (beta chain) was obtained from a study of blood T cell repertoires in COVID-19. Looking at the study overall: Spain, Italy and the United States supplied samples that represented acute and convalescent COVID-19.

With 5 bases clipped from V and 1 base from J, the junction kept 3 bases outside the gene matches. The V gene's germline CDR1 is SGHTA and CDR2 FQGNSA. The CDR3 covers 15 residues. This table comes from immunoSEQ multiplex PCR, and its TCRdb copy is limited to in-frame clones, with some not included. The data contain roughly 100,000 clones, about 76% of them singletons. The rearrangement uses TRBV7-2 and TRBJ1-4; 8 bases fit TRBD1. Sequences were obtained from peripheral blood. The clonotype comes from an older man with acute or convalescent COVID-19. The CDR3 DNA is TGTGCCAGCAGCAAACAGGGGGGAACTAATGAAAAACTGTTTTTT. Residues: CASSKQGGTNEKLFF.